This T cell receptor beta chain originates from a study of shared clonotypes between healthy human individuals. In the source study's methods: For the immunoSEQ data, sequences were junction-only without quality scores, so filtering differed. The data were produced by immunoSEQ multiplex PCR, yet TCRdb's version contains in-frame clones alone and is incomplete. Clone size and the V and J calls come from that table; the DNA yielded D and trimming. The table records 1.6 million or so clones, roughly 98.5% of them present only once. The CDR3 is made up of 13 amino acids. The V gene's germline CDR1 is MNHNS and CDR2 SASEGT. V was trimmed by 7 bases and J by 4 bases, leaving 10 bases between them.

The chain recombines TRBV6-1 with TRBJ2-2; a weak D match, TRBD2 (6 bases). Sequencing input: naive CD4+ T cells sorted from blood. The subset: CD45RA+ positively selected. The TCR sequence derives from a man younger than 40 in good health. The CDR3 is CASKEGSTGELFF. The CDR3 DNA follows: TGTGCCAGCAAGGAGGGGTCCACCGGGGAGCTGTTTTTT.